The rows below give T cell receptor beta chains drawn from one sample of a study of cytomegalovirus exposure and HLA in healthy donors. Clones were sequenced by immunoSEQ multiplex PCR, and TCRdb holds only the in-frame ones, with some missing. The top ten clones hold around 6.1% of a sample with 150,000 to 200,000 clones, 78% of them seen once. Sequences were obtained from PBMCs. These receptors were obtained from a woman aged 30 to 39 in good health and CMV-seropositive. Both conserved end residues are part of each CDR3. The D gene is left open where the match is weak. Some rows have no size entry. The others give once, few or many, or a class for an expanded clone.

-	TRBV29-1	TRBJ2-1	-	CSVEENGGASSYNEQFF	TGCAGCGTTGAAGAGAACGGAGGGGCCAGCTCCTACAATGAGCAGTTCTTC
-	TRBV27	TRBJ1-5	-	CASSLHSTVSRVRNQPQHF	TGTGCCAGCAGTCTCCATTCCACGGTAAGCAGGGTAAGGAATCAGCCCCAGCATTTT
-	TRBV7-9	TRBJ2-7	-	CASSFGDLRPYEQYF	TGTGCCAGCAGCTTCGGGGACTTAAGGCCCTACGAGCAGTACTTC
-	TRBV5-6	TRBJ1-2	-	CASSLGDRQWNFYGYTF	TGTGCCAGCAGCTTGGGGGATCGACAGTGGAACTTTTATGGCTACACCTTC
-	TRBV18	TRBJ2-7	few	CASSPPNRPYEQYF	TGTGCCAGCTCACCACCCAACAGGCCCTACGAGCAGTACTTC
-	TRBV11-2	TRBJ2-7	few	CASSLVTVYEQYF	TGTGCCAGCAGCTTAGTGACAGTCTACGAGCAGTACTTC
-	TRBV6-5	TRBJ1-6	-	CASRRVESPLHF	TGTGCCAGCAGACGAGTCGAATCACCCCTCCACTTT
-	TRBV18	TRBJ2-7	once	CASSPSSYEQYF	TGTGCCAGCTCACCATCTTCCTACGAGCAGTACTTC
-	TRBV10-1	TRBJ2-5	-	CASSGPGQETQYF	TGCGCCAGCAGTGGGCCAGGGCAAGAGACCCAGTACTTC
TRBD1	TRBV6-4	TRBJ1-6	few	CASSEGTGGYSPLHF	TGTGCCAGCAGTGAAGGGACAGGGGGCTATTCACCCCTCCACTTT
-	TRBV5-1	TRBJ2-2	-	CASSLEAGANTGELFF	TGCGCCAGCAGCTTGGAGGCAGGGGCGAACACCGGGGAGCTGTTTTTT
-	TRBV7-2	TRBJ1-1	-	CASSLTTGNTEAFF	TGTGCCAGCAGCCTAACGACAGGGAACACTGAAGCTTTCTTT
TRBD1	TRBV4-1	TRBJ1-5	-	CASSFRQGATSNQPQHF	TGCGCCAGCAGTTTTAGACAGGGGGCGACGAGCAATCAGCCCCAGCATTTT
TRBD1	TRBV2	TRBJ1-1	-	CASSYRDSSNTEAFF	TGTGCCAGCAGCTACCGGGACAGCTCGAACACTGAAGCTTTCTTT
TRBD1	TRBV6-5	TRBJ2-5	-	CASSYSDRGETQYF	TGTGCCAGCAGTTACTCCGACAGGGGGGAGACCCAGTACTTC
-	TRBV2	TRBJ1-2	few	CASSAWTAPAGYTF	TGTGCCAGCAGCGCATGGACAGCGCCTGCGGGCTACACCTTC
-	TRBV4-1	TRBJ1-3	-	CASSQIGYGNTIYF	TGCGCCAGCAGCCAAATCGGGTATGGAAACACCATATATTTT